These T cell receptor beta chains were read from a single sample in a study of shared clonotypes between healthy human individuals. The table came from immunoSEQ multiplex PCR; TCRdb's copy has only in-frame clones and leaves some out. The sample records over 2 million clones, roughly 92% being singletons. Sequencing input: naive CD4+ T cells from PBMCs. Receptor source: a man younger than 35 in good health. Some clones in this sample may be carry-over from other donors' samples. Both conserved end residues are part of each CDR3. Each record gives: CDR3 protein, J gene, D gene, CDR3 length, V gene. A D gene is named only where the DNA matches it firmly.

CDR3: CASSLRLGGEQYF; J: TRBJ2-7; D: -; length: 13; V: TRBV11-3
CDR3: CASSEGSGGSNQPQHF; J: TRBJ1-5; D: -; length: 16; V: TRBV6-1
CDR3: CAISGGVPDTQYF; J: TRBJ2-3; D: -; length: 13; V: TRBV10-3
CDR3: CASRPDWGQYF; J: TRBJ2-5; D: -; length: 11; V: TRBV2
CDR3: CASSSREVGTGELFF; J: TRBJ2-2; D: TRBD2; length: 15; V: TRBV5-1
CDR3: CASSLGTGGIYEQYF; J: TRBJ2-7; D: TRBD2; length: 15; V: TRBV5-1
CDR3: CASSLGTSNQPQHF; J: TRBJ1-5; D: -; length: 14; V: TRBV5-1
CDR3: CASSRDRGRGFDTEAFF; J: TRBJ1-1; D: TRBD1; length: 17; V: TRBV5-4
CDR3: CASRTRTSYNEQFF; J: TRBJ2-1; D: TRBD2; length: 14; V: TRBV28
CDR3: CASSQQGDTEAFF; J: TRBJ1-1; D: TRBD1; length: 13; V: TRBV18
CDR3: CASSIRTGSNTGELFF; J: TRBJ2-2; D: TRBD1; length: 16; V: TRBV5-1
CDR3: CASSPGPATDTQYF; J: TRBJ2-3; D: -; length: 14; V: TRBV28
CDR3: CASSRRLAGLSYTDTQYF; J: TRBJ2-3; D: TRBD2; length: 18; V: TRBV7-6
CDR3: CASSLGGMAETQYF; J: TRBJ2-5; D: -; length: 14; V: TRBV7-7
CDR3: CASSFTGGTYEQYF; J: TRBJ2-7; D: TRBD2; length: 14; V: TRBV5-1
CDR3: CASSPRQGAEEKLFF; J: TRBJ1-4; D: TRBD1; length: 15; V: TRBV16
CDR3: CASSIEKGNEAEAFF; J: TRBJ1-1; D: -; length: 15; V: TRBV19
CDR3: CASSTNSAGYGYTF; J: TRBJ1-2; D: -; length: 14; V: TRBV9
CDR3: CASSQTGIYGYTF; J: TRBJ1-2; D: TRBD1; length: 13; V: TRBV28
CDR3: CASTNYGPEAFF; J: TRBJ1-1; D: -; length: 12; V: TRBV28
CDR3: CASSTYSGTGVGNEQFF; J: TRBJ2-1; D: TRBD1; length: 17; V: TRBV28
CDR3: CASSETLAGVSYNEQFF; J: TRBJ2-1; D: TRBD2; length: 17; V: TRBV6-1
CDR3: CASSFDWGRSYGYTF; J: TRBJ1-2; D: -; length: 15; V: TRBV7-9
CDR3: CATSRVVDNYGYTF; J: TRBJ1-2; D: -; length: 14; V: TRBV15
CDR3: CASRWVQGSYEQYF; J: TRBJ2-7; D: -; length: 14; V: TRBV28
CDR3: CASSPRDRATDTQYF; J: TRBJ2-3; D: TRBD1; length: 15; V: TRBV18
CDR3: CASSFVAMRGGQGITNYGYTF; J: TRBJ1-2; D: TRBD1; length: 21; V: TRBV27
CDR3: CASSLEDIANYGYTF; J: TRBJ1-2; D: -; length: 15; V: TRBV7-8
CDR3: CATSRSTSGNYEQYF; J: TRBJ2-7; D: TRBD2; length: 15; V: TRBV15
CDR3: CASSEGVSWTYSEQYF; J: TRBJ2-7; D: -; length: 16; V: TRBV5-1
CDR3: CATTARGEQYF; J: TRBJ2-7; D: -; length: 11; V: TRBV28
CDR3: CASSLAGTGAEEQYF; J: TRBJ2-7; D: TRBD1; length: 15; V: TRBV5-1
CDR3: CAISARLAELGGETQYF; J: TRBJ2-5; D: TRBD2; length: 17; V: TRBV10-3
CDR3: CASSFDRASLYGYTF; J: TRBJ1-2; D: TRBD1; length: 15; V: TRBV6-5
CDR3: CASSVAAVYNEQFF; J: TRBJ2-1; D: -; length: 14; V: TRBV9
CDR3: CASSPPDRTEAFF; J: TRBJ1-1; D: -; length: 13; V: TRBV23-1
CDR3: CASSPWALAGPYEQYF; J: TRBJ2-7; D: TRBD2; length: 16; V: TRBV14
CDR3: CASIGTGNYGYTF; J: TRBJ1-2; D: TRBD1; length: 13; V: TRBV2
CDR3: CASSLTGRGSPYEQYF; J: TRBJ2-7; D: -; length: 16; V: TRBV28
CDR3: CASSLPETSSYEQYF; J: TRBJ2-7; D: -; length: 15; V: TRBV5-1
CDR3: CAWGRSGDTIYF; J: TRBJ1-3; D: -; length: 12; V: TRBV30
CDR3: CSVEGPRGIGTDTQYF; J: TRBJ2-3; D: -; length: 16; V: TRBV29-1
CDR3: CASSAPGQGYYEQYF; J: TRBJ2-7; D: TRBD1; length: 15; V: TRBV19